This T cell receptor beta chain is from a study of blood T cell repertoires in COVID-19. Here immunoSEQ multiplex PCR was the method, and the copy in TCRdb shows in-frame clones only, minus some. The sample lists under 200,000 clones, more than 75% occurring once. This TCR came from a middle-aged man with active or convalescent COVID-19. Material: peripheral blood.

The DNA of the CDR3 is TGTGCCAGCAGCTTGCGGGGATTCTCTGGAAACACCATATATTTT. This translates into CASSLRGFSGNTIYF. The chain links TRBV13 to TRBJ1-3; D not certain. V lost 3 bases to trimming and J lost 0 bases, with 9 bases between them. The CDR3 spans 15 residues. Germline loops: CDR1 PRHDT, CDR2 FYEKMQ (reference sequence).